The 29 T cell receptor beta chains below were found in one sample sequenced in a study of cytomegalovirus exposure and HLA in healthy donors. TCRdb's copy holds only in-frame clones and misses some; the assay was immunoSEQ multiplex PCR. Here the sample spans hundreds of thousands of clones, 70% to 90% being singletons. The sequenced material came from PBMCs. These receptors originate from a woman aged 18 to 35 in good health and CMV-seronegative.

This chain uses TRBV6-1 with TRBJ2-2, with D perhaps given as TRBD1 or TRBD2 (5 bases each). CDR1 is MNHNS and CDR2 is SASEGT in the germline V gene. The CDR3 totals 16 residues. Trimming took off 3 bases at V and 1 base at J, with 12 bases between the two ends. The CDR3 loop reads CASSDRGSLNTGELFF. CDR3 DNA: TGTGCCAGCAGTGACCGGGGCTCCTTGAACACCGGGGAGCTGTTTTTT.

The V call is TRBV27, the J call TRBJ2-1, with D uncertain. CDR1 MNHEY and CDR2 SMNVEV come from the germline V gene (reference sequence). This CDR3 is 13 amino acids long. Trimming left V 2 bases short and J 8 bases short, with 10 bases between. CDR3 region: CASSLRRGDEQFF. The CDR3, as DNA: TGTGCCAGCAGTTTACGGCGCGGAGATGAGCAGTTCTTC.

This chain connects TRBV7-3 to TRBJ2-1; D is possibly TRBD2 (6 bases). CDR3 length equals 14 residues. V was cut by 2 bases and J by 4 bases, with 9 bases left in between. Germline CDR1 reads SGHTA; CDR2 reads FQGTGA. This chain's CDR3 is CASSLSGSYNEQFF. The CDR3 nucleotides read TGTGCCAGCAGCTTATCCGGGAGTTACAATGAGCAGTTCTTC.

This rearrangement joins TRBV13 to TRBJ1-1, with TRBD1 as a possible D gene (5 bases). This CDR3 has 15 residues. Germline CDR1 is PRHDT and CDR2 is FYEKMQ (reference sequence). Trimming pared 1 base from V and 3 bases from J, leaving 12 bases between. The DNA of the CDR3 is TGTGCCAGCAGCTTAGTCGGGGGAAGGGACACTGAAGCTTTCTTT. It yields the protein CASSLVGGRDTEAFF.

This clone appeared once. V and J are TRBV5-5 and TRBJ2-7; 7 bases map to TRBD1. Germline V CDR1 and CDR2: SGHKS, YYEKEE (reference sequence). The CDR3 runs 15 residues. With V trimmed by 0 bases and J by 5 bases, 8 bases remained unmatched. The CDR3 spells CASSLADRLPNEQYF. CDR3 bases: TGTGCCAGCAGCTTGGCGGACAGGCTGCCTAACGAGCAGTACTTC.

This clone occurred a few times. This chain uses TRBV7-9 with TRBJ1-1; D ambiguous. The ends were cut back, 2 bases at V and 6 bases at J, with 4 bases in the middle. The length of the CDR3 is 11 residues. Germline V gene sequence: CDR1 SEHNR, CDR2 FQNEAQ (reference sequence). The DNA of the CDR3 is TGTGCCAGCAGCTTAACGTCTGAAGCTTTCTTT. Protein product: CASSLTSEAFF.

In the case of this clone: An end of the junction differs from the germline gene, which may be a read error. The V gene is TRBV30, the J gene TRBJ2-1; possibly TRBD1 or TRBD2 for D (5 bases each). Germline-derived CDR1 and CDR2 are GTSNPN and SVGIG (reference sequence). The CDR3 length is 11 residues. The CDR3 spells CAWSDGTPLLF. The DNA for the CDR3 is TGTGCCTGGAGTGACGGGACCCCGCTCCTCTTC.

The J gene is TRBJ2-7, the V gene TRBV28; no clear D gene. Germline CDR1 reads MDHEN; CDR2 reads SYDVKM. Trimming removed 6 bases from V and 5 bases from J, with 11 bases in between. CDR3 length: 12 amino acids. DNA for the CDR3: TGTGCCAGCAGCCGTAACAGAGACGAGCAGTACTTC. Translation gives CASSRNRDEQYF.

The CDR3 DNA reads TGTGCCAGCAGCTTAAAGGAGATCTCCTACGAGCAGTACTTC. Translated: CASSLKEISYEQYF. J is TRBJ2-7 and V is TRBV13, with D unresolved. CDR3 length: 14 residues. V lost 2 bases and J 0 bases, leaving 8 bases between the germline ends. CDR1 PRHDT and CDR2 FYEKMQ come from the germline V gene (reference sequence).

The chain couples TRBV29-1 to TRBJ2-6; D gene uncertain. Trimming cost V 4 bases and J 0 bases, with 4 bases left between them. From germline, CDR1 is SQVTM and CDR2 ANQGSEA. The CDR3 contains 13 residues. The CDR3 is CSVASSGANVLTF. The DNA for the CDR3 is TGCAGCGTTGCAAGCTCTGGGGCCAACGTCCTGACTTTC.

The J gene is TRBJ1-2, the V gene TRBV30; TRBD1 is a possible D gene (6 bases). The V gene lost 3 bases and the J gene lost 1 base, with 18 bases spanning the gap. CDR3 length: 16 amino acids. Germline CDR1 and CDR2: GTSNPN and SVGIG (reference sequence). The chain's CDR3 is CAWRNPRTANNYGYTF. CDR3 coding DNA: TGTGCCTGGAGAAATCCCCGGACAGCTAATAACTATGGCTACACCTTC.

The V gene is TRBV30, the J gene TRBJ1-4; 11 bases agree with TRBD1. The germline gives CDR1 GTSNPN, CDR2 SVGIG (reference sequence). Trimming at V came to 3 bases and at J to 0 bases, leaving 3 bases not matched to a gene. The CDR3 covers 16 residues. CDR3 amino acids: CAWSGGQGATNEKLFF. The DNA of the CDR3 is TGTGCCTGGAGCGGGGGACAGGGGGCAACTAATGAAAAACTGTTTTTT.

V usage is TRBV7-6 and J usage is TRBJ2-5, with a weak D call TRBD2 (6 bases). The V gene's germline CDR1 is SGHVS and CDR2 FNYEAQ. This CDR3 is 15 amino acids long. Trimming shortened V by 5 bases and J by 4 bases, and 17 bases separated the two germline ends. CDR3 nucleotides: TGTGCCAGCAGCGCCGGGAGCCTGGCAGGAGAGACCCAGTACTTC. This encodes CASSAGSLAGETQYF.

The chain combines TRBV6-1 with TRBJ2-7; 7 bases are a match to TRBD1. With V trimmed by 2 bases and J by 4 bases, 2 bases remained unmatched. In germline, CDR1 is MNHNS, CDR2 SASEGT. This CDR3 is 13 amino acids long. The DNA for the CDR3 is TGTGCCAGCAGTGAAACAGGGGCATACGAGCAGTACTTC. Its protein is CASSETGAYEQYF.

The rearrangement joins TRBV7-6 to TRBJ2-1; D may be TRBD1 or TRBD2 (5 bases each). The CDR3 sequence is 18 residues long. Germline V gene lookup returns CDR1 SGHVS and CDR2 FNYEAQ. Trimming stripped 0 bases from V and 8 bases from J, with 23 bases between. CDR3 bases: TGTGCCAGCAGCTTAGCGCCGGGGCTAGTGCTCCTGGGGGATGAGCAGTTCTTC. Encoded protein: CASSLAPGLVLLGDEQFF. Variable domain in full (rest from reference TRBV7-6 and TRBJ2-1): GAGVSQSPRYKVTKRGQDVALRCDPISGHVSLYWYRQALGQGPEFLTYFNYEAQQDKSGLPNDRFSAERPEGSISTLTIQRTEQRDSAMYRCASSLAPGLVLLGDEQFFGPGTRLTVL.

The rearrangement joins TRBV2 to TRBJ2-1; TRBD2 matches at 14 bases. The trim removed 5 bases at V and 6 bases at J, leaving 3 bases unmatched. Germline CDR1 is SNHLY and CDR2 is FYNNEI. This CDR3 is 15 amino acids long. The CDR3 loop is CASSTGTSGGNEQFF. The CDR3, as DNA: TGTGCCAGCAGTACCGGGACTAGCGGGGGCAATGAGCAGTTCTTC.

The chain couples TRBV6-1 to TRBJ1-2; 7 bases are shared with TRBD1. Germline-derived CDR1 and CDR2 are MNHNS and SASEGT. This CDR3 has 13 amino acids. V lost 6 bases, J lost 4 bases, and 5 bases stayed unmatched. The CDR3 reads CASSRRGLYGYTF. The CDR3 DNA reads as TGTGCCAGCAGCAGGAGGGGGCTCTATGGCTACACCTTC.

The genes are TRBV20-1 and TRBJ2-1; D remains unclear. The CDR3 loop spans 10 amino acids. The germline V gene has CDR1 DFQATT and CDR2 SNEGSKA (reference sequence). Between the trimmed V and J ends, which lost 5 bases and 10 bases, there was a span of 9 bases. The CDR3 DNA reads TGCAGTGCTTCGTACGACGAGCAGTTCTTC. It codes for CSASYDEQFF.

The chain recombines TRBV5-3 with TRBJ2-1; TRBD1 is a possible D gene (6 bases). TRBV5-3 is designated an ORF whose function remains uncertain. The CDR3 consists of 14 residues. The V gene lost 10 bases and the J gene lost 2 bases, with 16 bases spanning the gap. CDR3 protein: CASKGVEAYNEQFF. CDR3 bases: TGTGCCTCCAAGGGGGTCGAAGCCTACAATGAGCAGTTCTTC.

The CDR3 sequence is CASSGGARKAFF. In DNA, the CDR3 is TGTGCCAGCAGTGGGGGGGCCAGAAAGGCTTTCTTT. J is TRBJ1-1 and V is TRBV2; maybe TRBD1 (6 bases). The CDR3 has 12 amino acids. Trimming pared 4 bases from V and 11 bases from J, leaving 14 bases between. Germline V lookup: CDR1 SNHLY, CDR2 FYNNEI.

This clone was seen only a few times. The rearrangement uses TRBV13 and TRBJ1-2, with D hard to call. CDR3 size: 14 residues. Germline V gives CDR1 PRHDT, CDR2 FYEKMQ (reference sequence). V was shortened by 2 bases and J by 7 bases, with 14 bases between the two germline ends. CDR3 sequence (DNA): TGTGCCAGCAGCTTAAGGACGGCGGGAGGTGGCTACACCTTC. This gives the protein CASSLRTAGGGYTF.

The V and J genes are TRBV29-1 and TRBJ2-2, with 9 bases lining up with TRBD1. This CDR3 is built from 14 residues. Germline CDR1 reads SQVTM; CDR2 reads ANQGSEA. V shed 3 bases, J shed 7 bases, and the junction held 6 bases outside the gene matches. The CDR3 protein is CSVDRTGAGGELFF. CDR3 nucleotides: TGCAGCGTTGACCGGACAGGGGCAGGCGGGGAGCTGTTTTTT.

Only a few counts were recorded for this clone. The V call is TRBV7-2, the J call TRBJ1-1; 7 bases match TRBD1. V dropped 5 bases and J dropped 1; count of bases not matched to a gene: 4. Germline loops: CDR1 SGHTA, CDR2 FQGNSA. The CDR3 has 14 residues. DNA for the CDR3: TGTGCCAGCAGCAAATACAGGGGGAACACTGAAGCTTTCTTT. It codes for CASSKYRGNTEAFF.

J is TRBJ2-1 and V is TRBV19; the D gene is possibly TRBD1 (5 bases). The CDR3 runs to 17 residues. Trimming cost V 4 bases and J 5 bases, with 21 bases left between them. CDR1 is LNHDA and CDR2 is SQIVND in the germline V gene (reference sequence). The CDR3 nucleotides read TGTGCCAGTAGTAGACCTTCCTCAGGGTATCCTCACAATGAGCAGTTCTTC. Its translation is CASSRPSSGYPHNEQFF.

This rearrangement joins TRBV6-6 to TRBJ2-7; no reliable D call. The V end lost 6 bases, the J end lost 1 base, and 10 bases lay between the germline ends. CDR1 is MNHNY and CDR2 is SVGAGI in the germline V gene (reference sequence). This CDR3 spans 13 amino acids. The CDR3 loop is CASSPGRSYEQYF. The CDR3 nucleotides are TGTGCCAGCAGCCCGGGCCGATCCTACGAGCAGTACTTC.

The rearrangement links TRBV9 to TRBJ2-1; 9 nucleotides agree with TRBD2. V was clipped by 3 bases and J by 8 bases; unmatched bases: 9. This CDR3 has 15 residues. Germline lookup yields CDR1 SGDLS and CDR2 YYNGEE. The CDR3 DNA reads TGTGCCAGCAGCGCCCTTAGCGGGGGAGGCGATGAGCAGTTCTTC. Amino acids: CASSALSGGGDEQFF.

The rearrangement links TRBV6-1 to TRBJ1-4; TRBD1 might be the D (5 bases). CDR1 and CDR2 (germline): MNHNS, SASEGT. V was pared by 5 bases and J by 4 bases, with 14 bases between. The CDR3 consists of 15 residues. Written as DNA, the CDR3 is TGTGCCAGCAGTCCCCTGTTTGGGGGTAATGAAAAACTGTTTTTT. Translated, it gives CASSPLFGGNEKLFF.

To note about this clone: Other nucleotide sequences from this sample produce the same CDR3. V is TRBV6-5 and J is TRBJ2-7; D unclear. Per the germline V gene, CDR1 is MNHEY and CDR2 is SVGAGI. This CDR3 has 13 residues. Trimming left V 6 bases short and J 1 base short, with 10 bases between. CDR3 region: CASRRTASYEQYF. The CDR3 nucleotides are TGTGCCAGCAGGAGAACAGCGTCCTACGAGCAGTACTTC.

Of note for this clone: Other nucleotide sequences from this sample produce the same CDR3. The rearrangement uses TRBV6-4 and TRBJ2-1, with 10 bases aligning to TRBD2. This CDR3 contains 15 residues. Trimming took 3 bases from V and 8 from J; bases not matched to a gene: 7. CDR1 MRHNA and CDR2 SNTAGT come from the germline V gene. CDR3 residues: CASSESSGGAHEQFF. CDR3 nucleotide sequence: TGTGCCAGCAGTGAATCAAGCGGGGGGGCTCATGAGCAGTTCTTC.